The 17 T cell receptor beta chains presented below share a single source sample, sequenced in a study of T cell repertoires in cytomegalovirus infection. Their antigens are not known. TCRdb ran MiXCR on the reads and lists one entry per CDR3 protein. This table holds around 570,000 distinct CDR3 sequences, approximately 40% found once. The input for sequencing was cultured PBMCs, taken from culture after CMV antigen stimulation. The receptors originated from a human donor in good health (CMV status not recorded). Some clones in this sample may be carry-over from other donors' samples.

This chain links TRBV7-8 with TRBJ2-1; D is unclear. Trimming took off 5 bases at V and 0 bases at J, with 17 bases between the two ends. Germline values: CDR1 SGHVS, CDR2 FQNEAQ. The CDR3 covers 17 residues. The CDR3 DNA sequence: TGTGCCAGCAGCCAACCCTTTTGGGCGAGCTCCTACAATGAGCAGTTCTTC. It is translated as CASSQPFWASSYNEQFF.

J is TRBJ1-5 and V is TRBV7-2; 7 bases fit TRBD1. The length of the CDR3 is 13 residues. The ends lost 3 bases at V and 8 bases at J; junction bases unmatched: 4. Germline-derived CDR1 and CDR2 are SGHTA and FQGNSA. In nucleotides, the CDR3 is TGTGCCAGCAGCTTCACAGGGGTTGAGCCCCAGCATTTT. Residues: CASSFTGVEPQHF.

The chain couples TRBV12-3 or TRBV12-4 to TRBJ1-3, with no clear D. CDR3 length: 16 amino acids. With 6 bases removed from V and 1 base from J, the gap between germline ends came to 16 bases. CDR3 sequence (DNA): TGTGCCAGCAGCCCCCGGGCCAGTGCTTCTGGAAACACCATATATTTT. Amino acid sequence: CASSPRASASGNTIYF.

V and J are TRBV18 and TRBJ1-2; D remains ambiguous. V shed 3 bases and J shed 0 bases, with 8 bases lying between them. The CDR3 has 14 amino acids. The germline V gene has CDR1 KGHSH and CDR2 LQKENI. CDR3: CASSPTAANYGYTF. The CDR3, as DNA: TGTGCCAGCTCACCTACAGCAGCTAACTATGGCTACACCTTC.

The chain uses TRBV7-9 and TRBJ1-6; D is possibly TRBD1 (6 bases). The CDR3 extends over 15 amino acids. The germline gives CDR1 SEHNR, CDR2 FQNEAQ (reference sequence). The germline V and J ends were trimmed by 1 base and 7 bases, with 11 bases remaining between them. The CDR3 sequence is CASSLETGGNSPLHF. CDR3 nucleotide sequence: TGTGCCAGCAGCTTAGAGACAGGTGGAAATTCACCCCTCCACTTT.

The chain couples TRBV19 to TRBJ2-1, with 16 bases identical to TRBD2. The CDR3 is 16 amino acids. V lost 7 bases and J lost 6; bases outside the gene matches: 6. In germline, CDR1 is LNHDA, CDR2 SQIVND (reference sequence). The CDR3 bases are TGTGCCAGTACCCCCGGGACTAGCGGGGGGGCCAATGAGCAGTTCTTC. Translating it yields CASTPGTSGGANEQFF.

This clonotype was detected only once. The J gene is TRBJ2-7, the V gene TRBV4-1; D not certain. V was shortened by 4 bases and J by 3 bases, with 13 bases between the two germline ends. The CDR3 is 14 residues long. The germline V gene encodes CDR1 MGHRA and CDR2 YSYEKL. As DNA, the CDR3 is TGCGCCAGCAGCCCCGGGCCAGAAGGCTACGAGCAGTACTTC. Its protein product is CASSPGPEGYEQYF.

The V gene is TRBV6-1, the J gene TRBJ2-7; a weak D match, TRBD1 (6 bases). Germline CDR1 MNHNS, CDR2 SASEGT. The CDR3 consists of 14 residues. Trimming took 6 bases from V and 1 from J, leaving 13 bases between them. CDR3 sequence reads: CASSLPGQSYEQYF. The CDR3 coding sequence is TGTGCCAGCAGCTTACCGGGACAATCCTACGAGCAGTACTTC.

The gene calls are TRBV7-2 and TRBJ1-6, with 10 bases aligning to TRBD1. Germline-derived CDR1 and CDR2 are SGHTA and FQGNSA. The CDR3 is 14 residues long. The J segment lost 9 bases and the V segment lost 6 bases, leaving 5 bases of the junction unmatched. CDR3 DNA: TGTGCCAGCAGTCCGGACAGGGGGAGTTCACCCCTCCACTTT. It is translated as CASSPDRGSSPLHF.

This clonotype was counted a few times. This chain uses TRBV7-2 with TRBJ1-6, with D unclear. Germline assignment: CDR1 SGHTA and CDR2 FQGNSA. This CDR3 has 15 residues. Trimming shortened V by 0 bases and J by 10 bases, and 13 bases separated the two germline ends. CDR3 DNA sequence: TGTGCCAGCAGCTTAGCAACAGTGGGAGGATCACCCCTCCACTTT. Amino acid sequence: CASSLATVGGSPLHF.

The chain carries TRBV20-1 and TRBJ2-2; a possible D gene is TRBD1 (5 bases). Germline-derived CDR1 and CDR2 are DFQATT and SNEGSKA (reference sequence). This CDR3 region has 14 residues. The V and J ends lost 4 bases and 1 base respectively, with 10 bases between them. CDR3 sequence reads: CSAITQGNTGELFF. In DNA, the CDR3 is TGCAGTGCTATAACCCAGGGGAACACCGGGGAGCTGTTTTTT.

The chain recombines TRBV7-9 with TRBJ2-7; TRBD1 agrees at 11 bases. CDR1 is SEHNR, CDR2 FQNEAQ, per germline (reference sequence). The CDR3 spans 15 residues. V dropped 7 bases and J dropped 2; count of bases not matched to a gene: 7. CDR3 protein: CASTTGTGGTYEQYF. The CDR3 coding sequence is TGTGCCAGCACCACCGGGACAGGGGGAACCTACGAGCAGTACTTC.

The rearrangement uses TRBV6-6 and TRBJ2-1; D is perhaps TRBD2 (6 bases). The CDR3 contains 16 residues. V lost 6 bases to trimming and J lost 0 bases, with 15 bases between them. The germline gives CDR1 MNHNY, CDR2 SVGAGI (reference sequence). This CDR3 is CASSSPLASSYNEQFF. The CDR3 region has the DNA TGTGCCAGCAGCTCACCTCTAGCGAGCTCCTACAATGAGCAGTTCTTC.

This clonotype was found a few times. The chain couples TRBV7-9 to TRBJ2-3; D could derive from TRBD1 or TRBD2 (5 bases each). Germline-derived CDR1 and CDR2 are SEHNR and FQNEAQ (reference sequence). V lost 6 bases and J lost 3, with 16 bases in between. The CDR3 has 15 amino acids. Written as DNA, the CDR3 is TGTGCCAGCAGGGCAGAGGGGCGCGTGACAGATACGCAGTATTTT. Protein sequence: CASRAEGRVTDTQYF.

This clonotype came up once. The chain joins TRBV12-5 to TRBJ1-6; D call uncertain. Germline lookup yields CDR1 LGHNT and CDR2 FRNRAP. V was pared by 5 bases and J by 10 bases, with 9 bases between. The CDR3 runs 12 residues. DNA of the CDR3: TGTGCTAGTGGTCAACCCGCCTCACCCCTCCACTTT. Translation gives CASGQPASPLHF.

This clonotype has a single count. The chain has TRBV12-5 and TRBJ2-5; 11 bases are a match to TRBD1. The germline CDR1 and CDR2 sequences are LGHNT and FRNRAP. The J segment lost 4 bases and the V segment lost 5 bases, leaving 6 bases of the junction unmatched. CDR3 length equals 15 residues. Here the CDR3 DNA reads TGTGCTAGTGGTGCGGGACAGGGGGTATTAGAGACCCAGTACTTC. This codes for CASGAGQGVLETQYF.

This chain uses TRBV11-3 with TRBJ2-1; 15 nucleotides line up with TRBD2. V gave up 5 bases and J gave up 3 bases; unmatched junction bases: 2. Per germline, CDR1 SGHNT and CDR2 YENEEA. This CDR3 comprises 16 residues. The CDR3 DNA is TGTGCCAGCAGCGAGGGACTAGCGGGAGGCTACAATGAGCAGTTCTTC. This codes for CASSEGLAGGYNEQFF.